The present T cell receptor beta chain was sequenced within a study of shared clonotypes between healthy human individuals. CD45RO-negative CD8 cells positively selected for CCR7 made up the naive population, which excluded terminally differentiated effector memory CD45RA+ cells. The donors were adults (healthy and HIV-negative) with no recent acute infections or vaccinations. CDR1 is SGDLS, CDR2 YYNGEE, per germline. This CDR3 has 15 residues. The junction had 0 bases not matched to a gene; V was cut back by 0 bases and J by 2 bases. The assay was immunoSEQ multiplex PCR, and TCRdb's table has in-frame clones only and misses some. The sample has about 2.1 million clones, about 94% seen once; the top ten hold around 1.7%. Worth noting for this clone: This same CDR3 is encoded by further DNA sequences in the sample.

Input material: naive CD8+ T cells from PBMCs. This chain joins TRBV9 and TRBJ2-7; 12 positions agree with TRBD2. This receptor was identified in a man aged 18 to 30 in good health. Some clones in this sample may be carry-over from other donors' samples. The CDR3: CASSVGTSGTYEQYF. The DNA for the CDR3 is TGTGCCAGCAGCGTAGGGACTAGCGGGACCTACGAGCAGTACTTC.